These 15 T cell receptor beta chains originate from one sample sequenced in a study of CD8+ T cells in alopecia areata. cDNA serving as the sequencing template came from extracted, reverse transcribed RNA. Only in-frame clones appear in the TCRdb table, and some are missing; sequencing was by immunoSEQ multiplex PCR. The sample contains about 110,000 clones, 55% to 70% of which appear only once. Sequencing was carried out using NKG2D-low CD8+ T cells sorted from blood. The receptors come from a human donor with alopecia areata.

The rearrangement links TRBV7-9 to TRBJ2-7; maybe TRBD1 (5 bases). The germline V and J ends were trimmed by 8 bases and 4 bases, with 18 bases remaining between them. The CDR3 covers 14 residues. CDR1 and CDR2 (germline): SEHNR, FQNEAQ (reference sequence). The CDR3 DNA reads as TGTGCCAGCCAAGCGAGCACAGGCGGTTACGAGCAGTACTTC. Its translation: CASQASTGGYEQYF.

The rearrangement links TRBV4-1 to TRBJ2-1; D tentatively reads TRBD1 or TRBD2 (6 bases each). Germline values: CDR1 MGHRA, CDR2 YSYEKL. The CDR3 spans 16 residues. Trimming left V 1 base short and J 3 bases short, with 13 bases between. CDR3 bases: TGCGCCAGCAGCCAAGGTGGGGGGCCAAACTACAATGAGCAGTTCTTC. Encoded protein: CASSQGGGPNYNEQFF.

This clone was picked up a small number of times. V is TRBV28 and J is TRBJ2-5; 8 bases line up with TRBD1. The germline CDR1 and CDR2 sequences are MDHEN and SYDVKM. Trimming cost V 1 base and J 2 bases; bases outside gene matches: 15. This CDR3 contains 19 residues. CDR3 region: CASSLSLSTGQGRQETQYF. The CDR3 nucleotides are TGTGCCAGCAGTTTATCCCTGAGCACCGGACAGGGAAGACAAGAGACCCAGTACTTC.

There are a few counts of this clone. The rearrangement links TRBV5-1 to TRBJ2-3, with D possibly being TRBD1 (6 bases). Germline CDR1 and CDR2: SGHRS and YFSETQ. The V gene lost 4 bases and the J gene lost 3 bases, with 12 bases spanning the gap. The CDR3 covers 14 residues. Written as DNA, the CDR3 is TGCGCCAGCAGCATCTGGGGGCGTACAGATACGCAGTATTTT. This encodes CASSIWGRTDTQYF.

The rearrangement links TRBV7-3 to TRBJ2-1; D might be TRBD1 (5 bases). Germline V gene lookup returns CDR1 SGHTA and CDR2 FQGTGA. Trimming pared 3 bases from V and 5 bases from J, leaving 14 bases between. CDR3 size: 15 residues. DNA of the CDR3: TGTGCCAGCAGCTTGCGCCCTGACAGAGACAATGAGCAGTTCTTC. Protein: CASSLRPDRDNEQFF.

The CDR3 loop reads CASSQESGGAGYEQYF. The CDR3 DNA reads TGTGCCAGCAGCCAAGAGTCAGGGGGGGCAGGCTACGAGCAGTACTTC. This chain connects TRBV4-2 to TRBJ2-7; D tentatively fits TRBD1 or TRBD2 (7 bases each). The CDR3 consists of 16 residues. The germline V and J ends were trimmed by 0 bases and 3 bases, with 15 bases remaining between them. Per the germline V gene, CDR1 is LGHNA and CDR2 is YNFKEQ.

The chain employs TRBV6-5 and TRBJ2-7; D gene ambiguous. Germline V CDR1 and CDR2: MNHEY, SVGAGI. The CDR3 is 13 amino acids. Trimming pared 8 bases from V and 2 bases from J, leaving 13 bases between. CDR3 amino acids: CASSLAEPYEQYF. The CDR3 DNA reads TGTGCCAGCTCTCTGGCAGAGCCCTACGAGCAGTACTTC.

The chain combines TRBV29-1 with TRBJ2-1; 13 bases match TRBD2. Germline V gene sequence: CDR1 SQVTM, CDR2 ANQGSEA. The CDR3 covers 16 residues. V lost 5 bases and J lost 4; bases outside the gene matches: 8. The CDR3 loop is CSVQGTSGTGYNEQFF. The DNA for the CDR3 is TGCAGCGTTCAAGGGACTAGCGGGACAGGTTACAATGAGCAGTTCTTC.

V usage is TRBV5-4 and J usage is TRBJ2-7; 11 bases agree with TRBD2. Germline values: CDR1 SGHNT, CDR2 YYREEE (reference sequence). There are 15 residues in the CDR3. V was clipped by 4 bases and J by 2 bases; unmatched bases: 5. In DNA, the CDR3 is TGTGCCAGCAGCCCTGGGACTAGCGGAACCTACGAGCAGTACTTC. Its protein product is CASSPGTSGTYEQYF.

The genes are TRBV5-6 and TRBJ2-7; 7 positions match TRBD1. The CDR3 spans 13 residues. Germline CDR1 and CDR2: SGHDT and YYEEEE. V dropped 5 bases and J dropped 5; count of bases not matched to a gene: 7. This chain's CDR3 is CASRDTGADEQYF. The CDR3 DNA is TGTGCCAGCAGGGACACAGGGGCGGACGAGCAGTACTTC.

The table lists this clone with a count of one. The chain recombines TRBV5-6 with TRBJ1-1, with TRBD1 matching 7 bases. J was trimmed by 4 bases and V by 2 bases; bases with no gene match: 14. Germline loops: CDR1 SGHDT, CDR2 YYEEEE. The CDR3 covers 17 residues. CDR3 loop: CASSLEGGIPWGTEAFF. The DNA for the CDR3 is TGTGCCAGCAGCTTAGAAGGGGGCATCCCCTGGGGCACTGAAGCTTTCTTT.

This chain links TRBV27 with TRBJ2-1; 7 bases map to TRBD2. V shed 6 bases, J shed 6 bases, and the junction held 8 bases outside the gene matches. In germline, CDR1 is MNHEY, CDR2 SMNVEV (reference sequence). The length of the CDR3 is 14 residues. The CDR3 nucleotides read TGTGCCAGCAGCCCGACTAGCTTCCCCAATGAGCAGTTCTTC. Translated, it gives CASSPTSFPNEQFF.

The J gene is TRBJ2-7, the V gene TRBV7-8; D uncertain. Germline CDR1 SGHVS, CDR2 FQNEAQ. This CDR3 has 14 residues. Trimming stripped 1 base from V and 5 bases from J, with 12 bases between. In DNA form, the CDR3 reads TGTGCCAGCAGCTTAGTAGGTTTTAGTAACGAGCAGTACTTC. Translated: CASSLVGFSNEQYF.

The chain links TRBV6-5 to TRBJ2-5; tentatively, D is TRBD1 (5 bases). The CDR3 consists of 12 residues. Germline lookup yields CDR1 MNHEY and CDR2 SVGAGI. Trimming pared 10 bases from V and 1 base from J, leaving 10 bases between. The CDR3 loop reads CATRTPQETQYF. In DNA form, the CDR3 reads TGTGCCACCAGGACACCCCAAGAGACCCAGTACTTC.

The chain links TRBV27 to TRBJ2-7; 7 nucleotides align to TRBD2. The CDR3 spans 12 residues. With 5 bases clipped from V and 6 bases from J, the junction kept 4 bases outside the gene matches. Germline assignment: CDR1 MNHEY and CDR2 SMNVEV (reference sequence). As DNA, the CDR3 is TGTGCCAGCAGTACGGGAGGCATCGAGCAGTACTTC. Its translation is CASSTGGIEQYF.